These T cell receptor beta chains were read from a single sample in a study of blood T cell repertoires in COVID-19. Produced via immunoSEQ multiplex PCR; TCRdb's table is partial and in-frame only. The table shows roughly 140,000 clones, with about four fifths occurring only once. Sequenced input: peripheral blood. Receptors were obtained from a man aged 65-85 years who had recovered from COVID-19. Both conserved end residues are part of each CDR3. A D gene is named only where the DNA matches it firmly. Where a row states a size, it is once, few, many or the class of an expanded clone; other rows omit it.

>TRBJ2-7|TRBV18|17|NA|NA
CASSPPDYDRRSYEQYF
TGTGCCAGCTCACCACCCGACTATGACAGGCGATCCTACGAGCAGTACTTC
>TRBJ2-7|TRBV6-2/TRBV6-3|20|TRBD2|NA
CASSFPGTGGTSGRSYEQYF
TGTGCCAGCAGCTTCCCCGGGACAGGAGGGACTAGCGGGAGGTCCTACGAGCAGTACTTC
>TRBJ1-1|TRBV6-5|15|NA|NA
CASSSGGAGPTEAFF
TGTGCCAGCAGTTCAGGTGGGGCAGGGCCCACTGAAGCTTTCTTT
>TRBJ1-5|TRBV4-2|15|TRBD1|NA
CASSQLQGAGQPQHF
TGTGCCAGCAGCCAACTACAGGGGGCCGGGCAGCCCCAGCATTTT
>TRBJ1-1|TRBV19|14|TRBD1|NA
CASSLRDRNTEAFF
TGTGCCAGTAGTCTTCGGGACAGGAACACTGAAGCTTTCTTT
>TRBJ1-3|TRBV12-3/TRBV12-4|13|NA|few
CAITTGSGNTIYF
TGTGCCATCACCACGGGGTCCGGAAACACCATATATTTT
>TRBJ2-1|TRBV5-4|15|TRBD2|NA
CASSLDGGRADEQFF
TGTGCCAGCAGCTTGGATGGCGGGAGGGCCGATGAGCAGTTCTTC
>TRBJ2-5|TRBV24-1|13|NA|few
CATSEPGIQTQYF
TGTGCCACCAGTGAGCCCGGGATTCAGACCCAGTACTTC
>TRBJ1-6|TRBV4-3|18|NA|few
CASSRLTVPSSYNSPLHF
TGCGCCAGCAGCCGCTTGACAGTACCAAGCTCCTATAATTCACCCCTCCACTTT
>TRBJ1-2|TRBV4-1|15|TRBD1|NA
CASSPGPGQGEGYTF
TGCGCCAGCAGCCCTGGACCGGGACAGGGAGAAGGCTACACCTTC
>TRBJ2-2|TRBV19|15|TRBD1|NA
CASSIVGTGTGELFF
TGTGCCAGTAGTATTGTCGGGACAGGGACCGGGGAGCTGTTTTTT
>TRBJ2-7|TRBV4-3|14|NA|NA
CASSQDLSGYEQYF
TGCGCCAGCAGCCAAGATCTATCAGGGTACGAGCAGTACTTC
>TRBJ1-1|TRBV19|16|TRBD1|NA
CASSIGSTGVSTEAFF
TGTGCCAGTAGTATAGGATCTACAGGGGTGAGTACTGAAGCTTTCTTT
>TRBJ1-1|TRBV7-3|14|NA|NA
CASSLRGRNTEAFF
TGTGCCAGCAGCTTAAGAGGCAGAAACACTGAAGCTTTCTTT
>TRBJ2-3|TRBV19|14|TRBD2|NA
CASSETSGTDTQYF
TGTGCCAGTAGTGAGACTAGCGGCACAGATACGCAGTATTTT
>TRBJ2-2|TRBV3-1/TRBV3-2|16|TRBD2|NA
CASSQDPSGRPGELFF
TGTGCCAGCAGCCAAGATCCGAGCGGGAGGCCCGGGGAGCTGTTTTTT
>TRBJ2-5|TRBV5-6|17|TRBD2|NA
CASSIGTSGLYQETQYF
TGTGCCAGCAGCATCGGGACTAGCGGGCTGTACCAAGAGACCCAGTACTTC
>TRBJ2-7|TRBV6-1|15|NA|NA
CASREAVIAAYEQYF
TGTGCCAGCAGGGAAGCAGTAATTGCAGCCTACGAGCAGTACTTC
>TRBJ1-6|TRBV5-4|19|TRBD1|NA
CASSFAGTGGSSYNSPLHF
TGTGCCAGCAGTTTTGCCGGGACAGGGGGAAGCTCCTATAATTCACCCCTCCACTTT
>TRBJ2-7|TRBV7-8|16|NA|NA
CASSMPGTPSSYEQYF
TGTGCCAGCAGCATGCCCGGGACACCCAGCTCCTACGAGCAGTACTTC
>TRBJ2-3|TRBV10-1|15|NA|NA
CASSESGAGTDTQYF
TGCGCCAGCAGTGAGTCGGGGGCCGGCACAGATACGCAGTATTTT
>TRBJ2-3|TRBV6-2/TRBV6-3|15|TRBD2|NA
CASSSGLAGADTQYF
TGTGCCAGCAGTTCTGGACTAGCGGGAGCTGATACGCAGTATTTT
>TRBJ2-1|TRBV27|16|NA|NA
CASKLRPSVSYNEQFF
TGTGCCAGCAAACTCCGTCCGTCCGTTTCCTACAATGAGCAGTTCTTC
>TRBJ1-5|TRBV12-3/TRBV12-4|12|NA|NA
CATADSHQPQHF
TGTGCCACCGCGGACAGCCATCAGCCCCAGCATTTT
>TRBJ1-2|TRBV5-1|15|NA|NA
CASSSGLLANYGYTF
TGCGCCAGCAGCTCGGGACTCCTCGCTAACTATGGCTACACCTTC
>TRBJ2-3|TRBV6-5|16|TRBD1|many
CASSYYSGGGTDTQYF
TGTGCCAGCAGTTACTATTCAGGGGGCGGCACAGATACGCAGTATTTT
>TRBJ2-7|TRBV7-2|14|NA|NA
CASSLEQGTYEQYF
TGTGCCAGCAGCTTAGAACAGGGCACCTACGAGCAGTACTTC
>TRBJ2-7|TRBV11-1|14|NA|NA
CASSFRDFAGEQYF
TGTGCCAGCAGCTTTCGGGACTTCGCGGGGGAGCAGTACTTC
>TRBJ2-7|TRBV29-1|14|NA|NA
CSGAPGDSSYEQYF
TGCAGCGGCGCCCCCGGGGACTCAAGCTACGAGCAGTACTTC
>TRBJ2-1|TRBV3-1/TRBV3-2|13|NA|NA
CASSQRGYNEQFF
TGTGCCAGCAGCCAAAGGGGTTACAATGAGCAGTTCTTC
>TRBJ2-1|TRBV7-2|12|NA|few
CASSPRGAPEFF
TGTGCCAGCAGCCCCCGTGGGGCACCTGAGTTCTTC
>TRBJ2-1|TRBV3-1/TRBV3-2|14|TRBD2|once
CASSQSLAVNEQFF
TGTGCCAGCAGCCAATCACTAGCGGTAAATGAGCAGTTCTTC
>TRBJ2-1|TRBV27|15|TRBD1|NA
CASSLTGVPYNEQFF
TGTGCCAGCAGTTTGACAGGGGTCCCCTACAATGAGCAGTTCTTC
>TRBJ1-5|TRBV6-5|14|NA|NA
CASRTQGSNQPQHF
TGTGCCAGCAGAACGCAGGGATCCAATCAGCCCCAGCATTTT
>TRBJ2-7|TRBV29-1|11|NA|NA
CSGGDGKVQYF
TGCAGCGGGGGGGACGGGAAGGTGCAGTACTTC
>TRBJ2-5|TRBV11-2|14|NA|NA
CASSLWAGQETQYF
TGTGCCAGCAGCTTATGGGCAGGGCAAGAGACCCAGTACTTC
>TRBJ1-6|TRBV5-1|20|NA|NA
CASSLAGVPRGNTYNSPLHF
TGCGCCAGCAGCTTGGCGGGGGTTCCTCGCGGCAATACCTATAATTCACCCCTCCACTTT
>TRBJ2-7|TRBV20-1|11|NA|NA
CSAANTYEQYF
TGCAGTGCTGCCAACACCTACGAGCAGTACTTC
>TRBJ2-5|TRBV5-1|17|TRBD1|once
CASSLVLTGTSSETQYF
TGCGCCAGCAGCTTGGTTTTGACAGGGACGTCGTCGGAGACCCAGTACTTC
>TRBJ2-7|TRBV6-2/TRBV6-3|15|NA|NA
CASSNLKGPRREQYF
TGTGCCAGCAGCAACCTAAAGGGGCCTAGGCGCGAGCAGTACTTC
>TRBJ1-1|TRBV7-8|14|NA|NA
CASSKRRLNTEAFF
TGTGCCAGCAGCAAGAGGCGGTTGAACACTGAAGCTTTCTTT
>TRBJ2-3|TRBV10-3|16|TRBD1|NA
CAIGAPGQGASDTQYF
TGTGCCATCGGAGCACCAGGACAGGGGGCCTCAGATACGCAGTATTTT
>TRBJ2-7|TRBV21-1|15|NA|NA
CASSKAYRISYEQYF
TGTGCCAGCAGCAAAGCTTACCGAATCAGCTACGAGCAGTACTTC
>TRBJ2-1|TRBV27|18|TRBD2|NA
CASSPGGGAFSLYNEQFF
TGTGCCAGCAGTCCCGGCGGGGGGGCGTTCTCACTATACAATGAGCAGTTCTTC
>TRBJ2-5|TRBV3-1/TRBV3-2|11|TRBD1|NA
CASTDRGTQYF
TGTGCCAGCACGGACAGGGGGACCCAGTACTTC
>TRBJ2-3|TRBV3-1/TRBV3-2|18|NA|NA
CASSQDTLTGDSPDTQYF
TGTGCCAGCAGCCAAGATACGCTAACAGGGGACTCACCAGATACGCAGTATTTT
>TRBJ2-1|TRBV7-9|14|TRBD2|few
CASSSPGLHNEQFF
TGTGCCAGCAGCTCCCCGGGACTACACAATGAGCAGTTCTTC
>TRBJ2-1|TRBV7-9|15|TRBD2|few
CASSFRTSGNNEQFF
TGTGCCAGCAGCTTTCGGACTAGCGGAAACAATGAGCAGTTCTTC
>TRBJ2-1|TRBV7-3|14|NA|few
CASSSRSSNNEQFF
TGTGCCAGCAGCTCCAGATCCTCAAACAATGAGCAGTTCTTC
>TRBJ2-7|TRBV18|13|NA|NA
CASSPVDVYEQYF
TGTGCCAGCTCACCGGTAGATGTGTACGAGCAGTACTTC
>TRBJ2-3|TRBV10-3|14|NA|NA
CAISEPPGEDTQYF
TGTGCCATCAGTGAGCCTCCAGGCGAAGATACGCAGTATTTT
>TRBJ2-7|TRBV11-2|19|TRBD1|NA
CASSSQPSGLGTGFYEQYF
TGTGCCAGCAGCTCACAACCGTCCGGGTTGGGGACAGGGTTCTACGAGCAGTACTTC
>TRBJ2-2|TRBV9|16|NA|NA
CASSVGTDRSTGELFF
TGTGCCAGCAGCGTAGGGACAGATAGGTCGACCGGGGAGCTGTTTTTT
>TRBJ2-4|TRBV5-6|14|NA|NA
CASTPGGALRVQYF
TGTGCCAGCACCCCGGGTGGGGCCCTAAGGGTTCAGTACTTC
>TRBJ2-1|TRBV27|14|TRBD2|NA
CASRLAGENNEQFF
TGTGCCAGCAGGCTAGCGGGGGAAAACAATGAGCAGTTCTTC